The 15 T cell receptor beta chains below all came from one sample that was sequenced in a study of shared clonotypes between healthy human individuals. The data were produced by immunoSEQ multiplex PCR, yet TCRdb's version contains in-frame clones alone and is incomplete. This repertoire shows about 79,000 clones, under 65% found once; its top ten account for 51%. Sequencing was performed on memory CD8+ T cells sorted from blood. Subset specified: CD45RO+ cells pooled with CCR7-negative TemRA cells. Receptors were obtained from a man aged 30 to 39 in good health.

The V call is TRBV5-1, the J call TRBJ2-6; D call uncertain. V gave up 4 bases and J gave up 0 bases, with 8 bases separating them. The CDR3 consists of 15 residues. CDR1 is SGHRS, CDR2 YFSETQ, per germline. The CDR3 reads CASSPQASGANVLTF. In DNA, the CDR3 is TGCGCCAGCAGCCCTCAGGCCTCTGGGGCCAACGTCCTGACTTTC.

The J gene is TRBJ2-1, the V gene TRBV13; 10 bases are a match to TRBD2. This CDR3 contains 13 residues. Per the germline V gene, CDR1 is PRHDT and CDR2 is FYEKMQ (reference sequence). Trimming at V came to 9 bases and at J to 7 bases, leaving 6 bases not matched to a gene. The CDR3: CASTIAGGNEQFF. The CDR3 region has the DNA TGTGCCAGTACGATAGCGGGAGGTAATGAGCAGTTCTTC.

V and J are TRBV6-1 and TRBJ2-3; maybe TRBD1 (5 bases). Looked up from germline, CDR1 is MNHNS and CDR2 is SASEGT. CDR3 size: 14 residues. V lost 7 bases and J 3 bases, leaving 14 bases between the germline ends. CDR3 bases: TGTGCCAGCAAAGACAGCCTCCATACAGATACGCAGTATTTT. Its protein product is CASKDSLHTDTQYF.

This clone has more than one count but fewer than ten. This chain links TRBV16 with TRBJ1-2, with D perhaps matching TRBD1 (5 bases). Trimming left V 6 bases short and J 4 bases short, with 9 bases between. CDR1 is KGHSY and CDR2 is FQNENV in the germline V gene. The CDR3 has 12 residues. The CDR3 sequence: CASSLDSYGYTF. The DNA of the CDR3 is TGTGCCAGCAGTCTAGACAGCTATGGCTACACCTTC.

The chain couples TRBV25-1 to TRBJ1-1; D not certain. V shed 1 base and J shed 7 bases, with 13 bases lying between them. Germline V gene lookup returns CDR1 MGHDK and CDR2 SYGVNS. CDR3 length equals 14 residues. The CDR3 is CASSELTVEDEAFF. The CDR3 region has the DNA TGTGCCAGCAGTGAATTAACAGTGGAGGATGAAGCTTTCTTT.

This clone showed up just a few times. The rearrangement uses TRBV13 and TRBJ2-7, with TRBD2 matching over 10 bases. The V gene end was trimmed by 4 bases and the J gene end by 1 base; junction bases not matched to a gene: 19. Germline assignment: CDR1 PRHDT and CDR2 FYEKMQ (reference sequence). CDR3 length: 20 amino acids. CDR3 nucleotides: TGTGCCAGCAGCTCCCGATGGGCACTAGCGGGGCAGGGAGGGTCCTACGAGCAGTACTTC. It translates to CASSSRWALAGQGGSYEQYF. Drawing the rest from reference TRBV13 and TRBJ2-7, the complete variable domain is AAGVIQSPRHLIKEKRETATLKCYPIPRHDTVYWYQQGPGQDPQFLISFYEKMQSDKGSIPDRFSAQQFSDYHSELNMSSLELGDSALYFCASSSRWALAGQGGSYEQYFGPGTRLTVT.

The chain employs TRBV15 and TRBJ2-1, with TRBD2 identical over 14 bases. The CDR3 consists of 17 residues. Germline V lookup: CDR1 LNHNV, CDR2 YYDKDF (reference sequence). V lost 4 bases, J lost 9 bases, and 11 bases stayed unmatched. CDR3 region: CATSIEPTGLAGGEQFF. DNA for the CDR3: TGTGCCACCAGCATCGAACCCACAGGACTAGCGGGGGGTGAGCAGTTCTTC.

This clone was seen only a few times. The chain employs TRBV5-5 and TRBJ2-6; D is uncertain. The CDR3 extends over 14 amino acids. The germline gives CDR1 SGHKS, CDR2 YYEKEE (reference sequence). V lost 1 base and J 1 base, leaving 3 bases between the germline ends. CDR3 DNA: TGTGCCAGCAGCTTGCTATCTGGGGCCAACGTCCTGACTTTC. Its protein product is CASSLLSGANVLTF.

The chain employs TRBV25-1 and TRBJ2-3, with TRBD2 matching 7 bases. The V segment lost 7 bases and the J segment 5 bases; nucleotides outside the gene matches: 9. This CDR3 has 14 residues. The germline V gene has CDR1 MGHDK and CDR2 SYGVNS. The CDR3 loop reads CASTSSGGGDTQYF. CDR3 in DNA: TGTGCCAGCACTTCTAGCGGAGGAGGAGATACGCAGTATTTT. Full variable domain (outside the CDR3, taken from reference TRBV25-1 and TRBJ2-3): EADIYQTPRYLVIGTGKKITLECSQTMGHDKMYWYQQDPGMELHLIHYSYGVNSTEKGDLSSESTVSRIRTEHFPLTLESARPSHTSQYLCASTSSGGGDTQYFGPGTRLTVL.

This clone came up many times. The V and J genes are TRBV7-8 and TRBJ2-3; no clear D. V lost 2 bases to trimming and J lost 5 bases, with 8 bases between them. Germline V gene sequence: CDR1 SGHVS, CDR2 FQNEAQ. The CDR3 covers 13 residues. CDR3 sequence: CASSLIAGDTQYF. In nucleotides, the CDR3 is TGTGCCAGCAGCTTAATAGCCGGAGATACGCAGTATTTT.

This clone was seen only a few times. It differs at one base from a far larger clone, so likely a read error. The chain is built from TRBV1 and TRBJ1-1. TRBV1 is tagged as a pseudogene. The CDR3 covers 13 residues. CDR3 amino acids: CASSPQRNTEAFF. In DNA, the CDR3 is TGCGCCAGCAGCCCCCAACGGAACACTGAAGCTTTCTTT.

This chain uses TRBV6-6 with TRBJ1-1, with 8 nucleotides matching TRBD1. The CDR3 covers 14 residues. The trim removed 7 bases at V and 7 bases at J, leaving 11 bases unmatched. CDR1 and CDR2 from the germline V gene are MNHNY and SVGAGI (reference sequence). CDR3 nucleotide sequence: TGTGCCAGCATTAGATCAGGGGGCGAAGGTGAAGCTTTCTTT. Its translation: CASIRSGGEGEAFF.

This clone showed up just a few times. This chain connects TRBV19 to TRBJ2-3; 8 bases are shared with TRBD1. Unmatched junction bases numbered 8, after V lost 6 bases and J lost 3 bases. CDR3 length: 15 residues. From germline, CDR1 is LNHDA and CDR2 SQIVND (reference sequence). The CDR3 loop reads CASRAGTGATDTQYF. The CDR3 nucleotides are TGTGCCAGTAGGGCTGGGACAGGAGCTACAGATACGCAGTATTTT.

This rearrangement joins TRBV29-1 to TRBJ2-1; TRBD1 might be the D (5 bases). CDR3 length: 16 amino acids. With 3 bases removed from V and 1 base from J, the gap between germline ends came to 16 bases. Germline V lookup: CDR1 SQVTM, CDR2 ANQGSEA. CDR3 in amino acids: CSVDSSLGLSYNEQFF. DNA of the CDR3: TGCAGCGTTGATTCGTCTTTGGGGCTTTCCTACAATGAGCAGTTCTTC.

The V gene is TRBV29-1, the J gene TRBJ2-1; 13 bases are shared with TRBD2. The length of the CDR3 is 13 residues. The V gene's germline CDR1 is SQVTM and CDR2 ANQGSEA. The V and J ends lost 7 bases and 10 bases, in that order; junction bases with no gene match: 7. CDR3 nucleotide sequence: TGCAGCGGGACACAGGGACTAGCGGGAGAGCAGTTCTTC. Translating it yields CSGTQGLAGEQFF.